This T cell receptor (beta chain) was observed in a study of cytomegalovirus exposure and HLA in healthy donors. Use of 60 Vbeta and 13 Jbeta primers characterized the PCR. Using immunoSEQ multiplex PCR, the repertoire was profiled, and TCRdb retains in-frame clones only, with some absent. The repertoire holds 150,000 or so clones, about 83% seen once, with 4% in the top ten. Trimming stripped 3 bases from V and 4 bases from J, with 4 bases between. Germline CDR1 PRHDT, CDR2 FYEKMQ (reference sequence). This CDR3 region has 11 residues. The chain has TRBV13 and TRBJ2-7, with D unresolved. The sequenced sample consisted of PBMCs. This sequence was found in a woman aged 40 to 50 in good health and CMV-seronegative. The CDR3 region has the DNA TGTGCCAGCAGCTTCAGTTACGAGCAGTACTTC. Its protein is CASSFSYEQYF.